Shown below are 4 T cell receptor beta chains from a single sample sequenced in a study of cytomegalovirus exposure and HLA in healthy donors. With 60 Vbeta and 13 Jbeta primers, the PCR was carried out. The data were produced by immunoSEQ multiplex PCR, yet TCRdb's version contains in-frame clones alone and is incomplete. The table shows 100,000 to 150,000 clones, with roughly 80% occurring only once. The specimen sequenced was PBMCs. The source of these receptors is a man under 40 in good health and CMV-seronegative.

This chain connects TRBV4-1 to TRBJ1-5, with 8 bases fitting TRBD1. The CDR3 consists of 17 residues. The V and J ends lost 3 bases and 0 bases, in that order; junction bases with no gene match: 7. Germline values: CDR1 MGHRA, CDR2 YSYEKL. The CDR3 DNA follows: TGCGCCAGCAGCCATGAAAGAGGACAGGGTAGCAATCAGCCCCAGCATTTT. Protein: CASSHERGQGSNQPQHF.

The chain uses TRBV6-6 and TRBJ2-1; 7 bases map to TRBD2. V trimming: 7 bases; J trimming: 7 bases; junction bases outside the gene matches: 10. The CDR3 is 14 amino acids. Germline lookup yields CDR1 MNHNY and CDR2 SVGAGI (reference sequence). CDR3 in DNA: TGTGCCAGCAAGGCCCCGGGGGGAGAGAATGAGCAGTTCTTC. It is translated as CASKAPGGENEQFF.

The chain carries TRBV27 and TRBJ1-1, with TRBD1 as a possible D gene (5 bases). CDR1 is MNHEY, CDR2 SMNVEV, per germline (reference sequence). The CDR3 has 14 residues. V lost 2 bases to trimming and J lost 3 bases, with 10 bases between them. The chain's CDR3 is CASSLQGKDTEAFF. CDR3 nucleotides: TGTGCCAGCAGTTTACAGGGTAAGGACACTGAAGCTTTCTTT.

The genes are TRBV6-5 and TRBJ2-7; D unresolved. The CDR3 consists of 11 residues. Germline CDR1 is MNHEY and CDR2 is SVGAGI. Trimming took 4 bases from V and 6 from J, leaving 7 bases between them. In DNA, the CDR3 is TGTGCCAGCAGTTGGCGAGGCGAGCAGTACTTC. Translated, it gives CASSWRGEQYF.